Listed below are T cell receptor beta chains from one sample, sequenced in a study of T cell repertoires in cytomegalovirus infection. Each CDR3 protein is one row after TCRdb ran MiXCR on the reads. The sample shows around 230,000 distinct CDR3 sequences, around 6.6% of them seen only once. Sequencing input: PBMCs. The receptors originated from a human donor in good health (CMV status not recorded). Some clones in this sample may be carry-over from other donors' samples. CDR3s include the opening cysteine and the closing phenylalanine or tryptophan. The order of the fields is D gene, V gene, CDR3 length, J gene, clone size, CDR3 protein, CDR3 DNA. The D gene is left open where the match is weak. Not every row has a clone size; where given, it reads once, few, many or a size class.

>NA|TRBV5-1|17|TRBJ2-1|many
CASNPRGGAGSYNEQFF
TGCGCCAGCAACCCAAGAGGGGGGGCTGGGTCCTACAATGAGCAGTTCTTC
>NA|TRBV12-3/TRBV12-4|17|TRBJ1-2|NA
CASRLYDIGRRSYGYTF
TGTGCCAGCAGGCTCTATGATATTGGTCGTCGGAGCTATGGCTACACCTTC
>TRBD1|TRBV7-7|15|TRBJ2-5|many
CASSYTGGGRETQYF
TGTGCCAGCAGCTATACAGGGGGCGGAAGAGAGACCCAGTACTTC
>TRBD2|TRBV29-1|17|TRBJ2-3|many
CSGETGLAGGITDTQYF
TGCAGCGGGGAGACTGGACTAGCGGGGGGAATCACAGATACGCAGTATTTT
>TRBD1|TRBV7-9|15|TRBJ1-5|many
CASSRGQGGSQPQHF
TGTGCCAGCAGCCGGGGACAGGGGGGGAGTCAGCCCCAGCATTTT
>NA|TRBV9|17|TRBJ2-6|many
CASSAGTVSSGANVLTF
TGTGCCAGCAGCGCCGGGACGGTCAGCTCTGGGGCCAACGTCCTGACTTTC
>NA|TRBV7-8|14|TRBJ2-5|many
CASSLTGTLETQYF
TGTGCCAGCAGCTTGACAGGGACTCTGGAGACCCAGTACTTC
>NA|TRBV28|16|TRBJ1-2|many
CASSRAGQGRDDGYTF
TGTGCCAGCAGCCGGGCGGGGCAGGGCAGGGATGATGGCTACACCTTC
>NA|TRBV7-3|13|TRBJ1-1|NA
CASSEGSGRMAFF
TGTGCCAGCAGCGAAGGGAGCGGCCGAATGGCTTTCTTT
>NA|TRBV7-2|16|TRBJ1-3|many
CASSLLPGGSGNTIYF
TGTGCCAGCAGCTTGCTTCCCGGGGGCTCTGGAAACACCATATATTTT
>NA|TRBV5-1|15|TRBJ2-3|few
CASRLDPASTDTQYF
TGCGCCAGCAGGCTGGACCCAGCTAGCACAGATACGCAGTATTTT
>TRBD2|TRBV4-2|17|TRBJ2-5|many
CASSQRVSGTIQETQYF
TGTGCCAGCAGCCAACGCGTAAGCGGGACTATCCAAGAGACCCAGTACTTC
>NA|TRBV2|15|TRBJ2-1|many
CASVERAFLRGEQFF
TGTGCCAGCGTAGAACGGGCCTTTCTTAGGGGGGAGCAGTTCTTC
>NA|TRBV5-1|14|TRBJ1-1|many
CASSLAQAGDEAFF
TGCGCCAGCAGCTTGGCCCAGGCGGGGGATGAAGCTTTCTTT
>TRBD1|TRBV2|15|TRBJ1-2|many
CASSEGAGGPSGYTF
TGTGCCAGCAGTGAAGGGGCAGGGGGCCCGTCTGGCTACACCTTC
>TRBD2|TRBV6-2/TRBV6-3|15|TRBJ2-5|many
CASGRPGLAEETQYF
TGTGCCAGCGGCCGCCCGGGACTAGCCGAGGAGACCCAGTACTTC
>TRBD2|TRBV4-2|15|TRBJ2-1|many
CASSQEVGGVFGQFF
TGTGCCAGCAGCCAAGAAGTGGGGGGGGTTTTCGGGCAGTTCTTC
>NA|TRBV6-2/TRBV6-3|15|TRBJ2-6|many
CASKRPRAGANVLTF
TGTGCCAGTAAAAGGCCCAGGGCTGGGGCCAACGTCCTGACTTTC
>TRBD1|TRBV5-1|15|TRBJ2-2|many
CASMRGTANTGELFF
TGCGCCAGCATGAGAGGGACAGCGAACACCGGGGAGCTGTTTTTT
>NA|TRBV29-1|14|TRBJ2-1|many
CSVESRASYNEQFF
TGCAGCGTTGAATCCAGGGCTTCCTACAATGAGCAGTTCTTC
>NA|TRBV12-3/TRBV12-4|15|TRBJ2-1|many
CASRPGQLSYNEQFF
TGTGCCAGCAGACCGGGACAACTCTCCTACAATGAGCAGTTCTTC
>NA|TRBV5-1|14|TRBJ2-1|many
CASSLPADYHEQFF
TGCGCCAGCAGCCTACCTGCGGACTACCATGAGCAGTTCTTC
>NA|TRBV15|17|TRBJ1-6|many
CATSRGRSGDYNSPLHF
TGTGCCACCAGCAGAGGAAGATCAGGGGACTATAATTCACCCCTCCACTTT
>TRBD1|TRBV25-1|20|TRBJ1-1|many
CASSERSSEQGAFLGTEAFF
TGTGCCAGCAGTGAACGCTCGTCCGAACAGGGGGCTTTTTTAGGCACTGAAGCTTTCTTT
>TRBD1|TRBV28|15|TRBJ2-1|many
CASSLGTGSYNEQFF
TGTGCCAGCAGTTTAGGGACAGGGTCCTACAATGAGCAGTTCTTC
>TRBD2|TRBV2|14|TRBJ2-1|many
CASNPSGGAGEQFF
TGTGCCAGCAATCCTAGCGGGGGGGCCGGTGAGCAGTTCTTC
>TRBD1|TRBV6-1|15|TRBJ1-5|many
CASSFSGGRNQPQHF
TGTGCCAGCAGTTTCTCAGGGGGCCGAAATCAGCCCCAGCATTTT
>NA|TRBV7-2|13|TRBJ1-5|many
CASRRTDNQPQHF
TGTGCCAGCAGGAGGACTGATAATCAGCCCCAGCATTTT
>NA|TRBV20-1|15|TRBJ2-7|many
CSAQVMGTAPDEQYF
TGCAGTGCTCAAGTGATGGGGACTGCACCAGACGAGCAGTACTTC
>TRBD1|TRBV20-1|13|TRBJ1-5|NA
CSAIRGSNQPQHF
TGCAGTGCTATCAGGGGGAGCAATCAGCCCCAGCATTTT
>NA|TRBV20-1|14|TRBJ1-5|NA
CSARGYRSNQPQHF
TGCAGTGCTAGAGGGTACAGGAGCAATCAGCCCCAGCATTTT
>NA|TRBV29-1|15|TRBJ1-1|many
CSVASIGGVNTEAFF
TGCAGCGTTGCATCGATTGGTGGGGTAAACACTGAAGCTTTCTTT
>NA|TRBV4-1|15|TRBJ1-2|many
CASSQESGASYGYTF
TGCGCCAGCAGCCAAGAATCAGGGGCGTCTTATGGCTACACCTTC
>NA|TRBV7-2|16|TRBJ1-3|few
CASSPGPSSSGNTIYF
TGTGCCAGCAGTCCTGGGCCTTCTTCCTCTGGAAACACCATATATTTT
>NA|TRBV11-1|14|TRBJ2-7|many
CASSGRTGTYEQYF
TGTGCCAGCAGCGGTCGGACGGGTACCTACGAGCAGTACTTC
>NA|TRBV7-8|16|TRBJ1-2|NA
CASSPRDRRLQYGYTF
TGTGCCAGCAGCCCGAGAGACAGGAGGCTTCAGTATGGCTACACCTTC
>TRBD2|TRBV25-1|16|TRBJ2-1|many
CASSESGGGTYNEQFF
TGTGCCAGCAGTGAATCAGGCGGGGGGACCTACAATGAGCAGTTCTTC
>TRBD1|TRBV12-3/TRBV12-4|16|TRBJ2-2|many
CASSLDRVPRDGELFF
TGTGCCAGCAGTCTGGACAGGGTCCCCCGGGATGGGGAGCTGTTTTTT
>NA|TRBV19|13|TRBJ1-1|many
CASSGATGSEAFF
TGTGCCAGTAGTGGAGCAACAGGGTCTGAAGCTTTCTTT
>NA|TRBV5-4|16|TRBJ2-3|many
CASSLGGAEGPDTQYF
TGTGCCAGCAGCCTTGGGGGAGCCGAGGGACCAGATACGCAGTATTTT
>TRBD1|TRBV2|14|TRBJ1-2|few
CASRGQGQGYGYTF
TGTGCCAGCAGAGGACAGGGTCAAGGTTATGGCTACACCTTC
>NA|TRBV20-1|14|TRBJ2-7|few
CSAGGESSSYEQYF
TGCAGTGCCGGAGGGGAGTCTAGCTCCTACGAGCAGTACTTC
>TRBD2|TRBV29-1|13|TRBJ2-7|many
CSVERGGSVEQYF
TGCAGCGTTGAGCGGGGGGGGAGCGTGGAGCAGTACTTC
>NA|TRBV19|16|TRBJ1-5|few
CASRDRSSVSNQPQHF
TGTGCCAGTAGGGATCGGAGTAGCGTGAGCAATCAGCCCCAGCATTTT
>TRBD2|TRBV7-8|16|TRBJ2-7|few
CASSEKRLAGSYEQYF
TGTGCCAGCAGCGAAAAGCGGCTAGCGGGGAGTTACGAGCAGTACTTC
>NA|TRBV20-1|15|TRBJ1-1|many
CSARVYQGSGTEAFF
TGCAGTGCTAGAGTGTACCAGGGTAGCGGGACTGAAGCTTTCTTT
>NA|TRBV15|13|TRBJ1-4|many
CATSRDGDEKLFF
TGTGCCACCAGCAGAGATGGGGATGAAAAACTGTTTTTT
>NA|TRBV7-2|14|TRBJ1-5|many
CASSFGRSNQPQHF
TGTGCCAGCAGCTTCGGACGGAGCAATCAGCCCCAGCATTTT
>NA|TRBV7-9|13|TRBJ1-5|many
CASSYLTDQPQHF
TGTGCCAGCAGCTACCTTACAGATCAGCCCCAGCATTTT
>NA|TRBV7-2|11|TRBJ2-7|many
CASSLTYEQYF
TGTGCCAGCAGCTTAACCTACGAGCAGTACTTC
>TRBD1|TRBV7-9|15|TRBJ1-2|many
CASSADRGGSYGYTF
TGTGCCAGCAGCGCCGACAGGGGCGGCTCCTATGGCTACACCTTC
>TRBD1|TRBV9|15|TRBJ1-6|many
CASSDRGTGSSPLHF
TGTGCCAGCAGCGACAGAGGGACAGGGTCTTCACCCCTCCACTTT
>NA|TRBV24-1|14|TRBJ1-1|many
CASYRDTGSTEAFF
TGTGCCTCCTACAGGGATACAGGGAGTACTGAAGCTTTCTTT
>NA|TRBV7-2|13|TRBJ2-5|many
CAGGETGRETQYF
TGTGCCGGAGGGGAGACAGGGCGAGAGACCCAGTACTTC
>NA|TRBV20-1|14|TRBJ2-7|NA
CSATGTAFSYEQYF
TGCAGTGCTACCGGGACTGCATTTTCCTACGAGCAGTACTTC